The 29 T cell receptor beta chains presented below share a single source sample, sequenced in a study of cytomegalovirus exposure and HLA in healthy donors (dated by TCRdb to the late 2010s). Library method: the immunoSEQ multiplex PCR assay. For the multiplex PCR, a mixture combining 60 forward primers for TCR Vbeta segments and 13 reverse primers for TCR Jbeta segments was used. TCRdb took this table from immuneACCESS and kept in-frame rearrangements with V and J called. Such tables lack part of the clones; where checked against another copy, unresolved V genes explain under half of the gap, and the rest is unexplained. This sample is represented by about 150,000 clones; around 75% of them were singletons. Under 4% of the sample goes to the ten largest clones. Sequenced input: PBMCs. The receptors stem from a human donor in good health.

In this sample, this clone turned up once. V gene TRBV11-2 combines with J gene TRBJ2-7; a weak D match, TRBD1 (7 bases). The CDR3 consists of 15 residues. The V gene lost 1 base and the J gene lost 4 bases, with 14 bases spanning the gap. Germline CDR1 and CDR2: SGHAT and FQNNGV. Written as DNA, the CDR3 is TGTGCCAGCAGCTTAGTGCGGGACAGCCCATACGAGCAGTACTTC. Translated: CASSLVRDSPYEQYF.

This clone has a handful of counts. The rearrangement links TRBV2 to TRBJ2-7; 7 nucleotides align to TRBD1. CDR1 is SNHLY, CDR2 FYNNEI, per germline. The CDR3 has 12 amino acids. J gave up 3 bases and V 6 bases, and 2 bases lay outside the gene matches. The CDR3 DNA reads TGTGCCAGCAGAAGGGACAGCTACGAGCAGTACTTC. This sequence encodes CASRRDSYEQYF. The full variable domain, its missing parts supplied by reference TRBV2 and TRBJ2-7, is EPEVTQTPSHQVTQMGQEVILRCVPISNHLYFYWYRQILGQKVEFLVSFYNNEISEKSEIFDDQFSVERPDGSNFTLKIRSTKLEDSAMYFCASRRDSYEQYFGPGTRLTVT.

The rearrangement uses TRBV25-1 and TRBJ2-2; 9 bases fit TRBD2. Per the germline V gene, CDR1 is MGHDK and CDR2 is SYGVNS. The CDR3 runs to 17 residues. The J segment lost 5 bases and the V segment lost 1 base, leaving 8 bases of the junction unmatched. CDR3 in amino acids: CASSESPPLAGTGELFF. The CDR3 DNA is TGTGCCAGCAGTGAATCCCCCCCTCTAGCGGGAACCGGGGAGCTGTTTTTT.

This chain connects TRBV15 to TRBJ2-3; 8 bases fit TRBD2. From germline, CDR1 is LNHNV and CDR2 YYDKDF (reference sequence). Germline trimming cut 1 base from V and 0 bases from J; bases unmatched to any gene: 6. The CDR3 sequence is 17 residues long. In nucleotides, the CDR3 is TGTGCCACCAGCAGAGCCTTACTAGCGGCTAGCACAGATACGCAGTATTTT. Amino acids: CATSRALLAASTDTQYF.

As DNA, the CDR3 is TGTGCCAGCAACCCGGGACTAGCGGGAGGAGGGAACACCGGGGAGCTGTTTTTT. Translated: CASNPGLAGGGNTGELFF. J is TRBJ2-2 and V is TRBV14, with 15 bases lining up with TRBD2. The trim removed 7 bases at V and 1 base at J, leaving 7 bases unmatched. Germline V gives CDR1 SGHDN, CDR2 FVKESK. The CDR3 runs 18 residues.

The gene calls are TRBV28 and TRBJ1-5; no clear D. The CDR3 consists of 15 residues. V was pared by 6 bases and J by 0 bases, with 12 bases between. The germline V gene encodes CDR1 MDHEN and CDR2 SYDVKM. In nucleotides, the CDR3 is TGTGCCAGCAGACGGCCCGGGAGTAGCAATCAGCCCCAGCATTTT. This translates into CASRRPGSSNQPQHF.

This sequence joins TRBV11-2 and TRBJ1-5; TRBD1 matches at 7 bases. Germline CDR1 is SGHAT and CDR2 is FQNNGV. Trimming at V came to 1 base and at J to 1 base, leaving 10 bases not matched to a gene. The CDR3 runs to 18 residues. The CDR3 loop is CASSLGGQGEFSNQPQHF. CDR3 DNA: TGTGCCAGCAGCTTAGGGGGGCAGGGGGAATTCAGCAATCAGCCCCAGCATTTT.

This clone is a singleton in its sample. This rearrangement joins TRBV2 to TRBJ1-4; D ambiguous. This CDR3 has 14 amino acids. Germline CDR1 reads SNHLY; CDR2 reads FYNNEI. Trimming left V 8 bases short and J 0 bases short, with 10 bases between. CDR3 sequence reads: CASGRATTNEKLFF. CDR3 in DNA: TGTGCCAGCGGGAGGGCCACAACTAATGAAAAACTGTTTTTT.

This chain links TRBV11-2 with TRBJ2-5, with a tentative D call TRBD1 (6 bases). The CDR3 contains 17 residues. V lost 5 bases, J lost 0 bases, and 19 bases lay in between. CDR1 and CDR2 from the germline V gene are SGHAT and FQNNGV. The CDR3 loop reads CASSLFWNRDNQETQYF. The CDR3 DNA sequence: TGTGCCAGCAGCCTGTTTTGGAATAGGGACAACCAAGAGACCCAGTACTTC.

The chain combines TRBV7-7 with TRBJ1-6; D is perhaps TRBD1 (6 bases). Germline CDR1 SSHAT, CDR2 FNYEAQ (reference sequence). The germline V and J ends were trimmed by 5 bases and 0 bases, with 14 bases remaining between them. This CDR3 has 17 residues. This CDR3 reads CASSPGVLSSYNSPLHF. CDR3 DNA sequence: TGTGCCAGCAGCCCAGGGGTCCTGAGCTCCTATAATTCACCCCTCCACTTT.

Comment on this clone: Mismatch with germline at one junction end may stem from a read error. In nucleotides, the CDR3 is TGTGCCAGCAGTGCCCCACCTCCACTAGAGTTAGACTTC. Amino acid sequence: CASSAPPPLELDF. The chain employs TRBV6-1 and TRBJ2-4, with D possibly matching TRBD2 (5 bases). CDR3 length: 13 amino acids. Germline-derived CDR1 and CDR2 are MNHNS and SASEGT.

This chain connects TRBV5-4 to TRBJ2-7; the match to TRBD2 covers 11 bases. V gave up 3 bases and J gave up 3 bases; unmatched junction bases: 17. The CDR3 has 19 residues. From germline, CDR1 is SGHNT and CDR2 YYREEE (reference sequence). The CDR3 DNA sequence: TGTGCCAGCAGCTGGGGGGACAGTTTGACTAGCGGGGCTCTCTACGAGCAGTACTTC. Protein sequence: CASSWGDSLTSGALYEQYF. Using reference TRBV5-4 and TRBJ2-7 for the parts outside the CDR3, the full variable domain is ETGVTQSPTHLIKTRGQQVTLRCSSQSGHNTVSWYQQALGQGPQFIFQYYREEENGRGNFPPRFSGLQFPNYSSELNVNALELDDSALYLCASSWGDSLTSGALYEQYFGPGTRLTVT.

The CDR3 here is CASSDGQGTTSYEQYF. The DNA of the CDR3 is TGTGCCAGCAGTGACGGACAGGGCACAACGTCCTACGAGCAGTACTTC. The rearrangement joins TRBV6-4 to TRBJ2-7; 8 positions match TRBD1. V lost 2 bases to trimming and J lost 1 base; unmatched junction nucleotides: 7. Per the germline V gene, CDR1 is MRHNA and CDR2 is SNTAGT. CDR3 size: 16 residues.

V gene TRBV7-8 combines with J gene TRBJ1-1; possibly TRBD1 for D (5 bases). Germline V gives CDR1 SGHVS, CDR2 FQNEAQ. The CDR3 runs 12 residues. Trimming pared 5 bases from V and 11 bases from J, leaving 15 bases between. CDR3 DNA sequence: TGTGCCAGCAGCCACTGGGGGGGGGAGGCTTTCTTT. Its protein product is CASSHWGGEAFF.

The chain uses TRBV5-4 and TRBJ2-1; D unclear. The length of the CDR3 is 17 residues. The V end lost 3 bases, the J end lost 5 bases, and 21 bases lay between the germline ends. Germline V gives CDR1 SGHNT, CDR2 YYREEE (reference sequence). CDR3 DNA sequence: TGTGCCAGCAGCTACCCCCACCGGCAGGCAGACAACAATGAGCAGTTCTTC. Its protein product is CASSYPHRQADNNEQFF.

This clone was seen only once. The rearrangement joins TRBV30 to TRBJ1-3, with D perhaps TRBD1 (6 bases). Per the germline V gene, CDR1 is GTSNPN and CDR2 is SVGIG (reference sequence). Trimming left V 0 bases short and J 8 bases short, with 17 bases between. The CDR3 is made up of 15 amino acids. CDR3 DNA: TGTGCCTGGAGTGTACGCAGGGGTTGGGGAGACACCATATATTTT. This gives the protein CAWSVRRGWGDTIYF.

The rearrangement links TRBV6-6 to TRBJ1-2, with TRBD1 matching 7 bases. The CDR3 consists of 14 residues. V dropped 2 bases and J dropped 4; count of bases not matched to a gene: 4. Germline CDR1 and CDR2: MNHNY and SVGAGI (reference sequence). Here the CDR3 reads CASSYEGQTYGYTF. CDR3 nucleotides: TGTGCCAGCAGTTACGAGGGACAGACCTATGGCTACACCTTC.

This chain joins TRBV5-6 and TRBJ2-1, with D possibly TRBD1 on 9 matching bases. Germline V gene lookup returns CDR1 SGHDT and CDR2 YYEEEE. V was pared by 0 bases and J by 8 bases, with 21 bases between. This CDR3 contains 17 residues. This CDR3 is CASSLDTGGGGTDEQFF. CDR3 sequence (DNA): TGTGCCAGCAGCTTGGATACAGGGGGCGGGGGGACAGATGAGCAGTTCTTC.

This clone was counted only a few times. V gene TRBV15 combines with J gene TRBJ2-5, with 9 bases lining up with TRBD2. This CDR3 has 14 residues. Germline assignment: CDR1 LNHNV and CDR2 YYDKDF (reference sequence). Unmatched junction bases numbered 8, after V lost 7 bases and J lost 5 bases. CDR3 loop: CATTPGTSRETQYF. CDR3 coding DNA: TGTGCCACCACCCCGGGGACTAGCAGGGAGACCCAGTACTTC.

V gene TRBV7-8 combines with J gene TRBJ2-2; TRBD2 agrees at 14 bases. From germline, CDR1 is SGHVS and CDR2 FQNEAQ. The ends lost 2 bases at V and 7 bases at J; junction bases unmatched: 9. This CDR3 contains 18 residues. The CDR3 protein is CASSLIRLAGGRVGELFF. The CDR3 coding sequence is TGTGCCAGCAGCTTAATCCGACTAGCGGGGGGGCGGGTCGGGGAGCTGTTTTTT.

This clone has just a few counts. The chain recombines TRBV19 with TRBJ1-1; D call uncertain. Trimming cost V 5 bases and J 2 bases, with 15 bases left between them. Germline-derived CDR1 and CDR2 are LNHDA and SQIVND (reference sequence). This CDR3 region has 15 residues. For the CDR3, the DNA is TGTGCCAGTAGTTCCTACGGCCGGGGAAACACTGAAGCTTTCTTT. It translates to CASSSYGRGNTEAFF. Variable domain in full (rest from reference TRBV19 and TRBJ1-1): DGGITQSPKYLFRKEGQNVTLSCEQNLNHDAMYWYRQDPGQGLRLIYYSQIVNDFQKGDIAEGYSVSREKKESFPLTVTSAQKNPTAFYLCASSSYGRGNTEAFFGQGTRLTVV.

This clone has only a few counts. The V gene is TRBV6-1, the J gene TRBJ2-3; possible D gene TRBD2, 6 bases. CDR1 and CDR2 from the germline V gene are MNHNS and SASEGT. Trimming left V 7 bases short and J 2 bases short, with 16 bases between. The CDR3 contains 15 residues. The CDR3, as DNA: TGTGCCAGCACCTTAGAAGGACTACTCACAGATACGCAGTATTTT. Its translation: CASTLEGLLTDTQYF.

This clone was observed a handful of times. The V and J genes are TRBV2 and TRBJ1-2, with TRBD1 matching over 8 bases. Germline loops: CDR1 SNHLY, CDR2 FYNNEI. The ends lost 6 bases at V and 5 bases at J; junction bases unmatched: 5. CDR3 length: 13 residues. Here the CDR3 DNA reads TGTGCCAGCAGAACGGGACAGGCATATGGCTACACCTTC. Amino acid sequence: CASRTGQAYGYTF.

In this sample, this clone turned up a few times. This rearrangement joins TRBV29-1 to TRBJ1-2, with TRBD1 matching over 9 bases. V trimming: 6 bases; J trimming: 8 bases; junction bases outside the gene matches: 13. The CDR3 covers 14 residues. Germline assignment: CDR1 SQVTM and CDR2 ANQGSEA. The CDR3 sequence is CSVGVAGQGSGYTF. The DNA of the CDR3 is TGCAGCGTAGGAGTCGCGGGACAGGGAAGCGGCTACACCTTC.

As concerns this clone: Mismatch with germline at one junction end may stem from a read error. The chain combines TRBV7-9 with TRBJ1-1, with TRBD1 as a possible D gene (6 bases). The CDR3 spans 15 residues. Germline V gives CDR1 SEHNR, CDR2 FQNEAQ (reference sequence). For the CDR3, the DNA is TGTTCCAGCAGCCCTACCCGACAGGCCATGTTTGAAGCTTTCTTT. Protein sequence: CSSSPTRQAMFEAFF. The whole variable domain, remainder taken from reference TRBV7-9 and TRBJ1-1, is DTGVSQNPRHKITKRGQNVTFRCDPISEHNRLYWYRQTLGQGPEFLTYFQNEAQLEKSRLLSDRFSAERPKGSFSTLEIQRTEQGDSAMYLCSSSPTRQAMFEAFFGQGTRLTVV.

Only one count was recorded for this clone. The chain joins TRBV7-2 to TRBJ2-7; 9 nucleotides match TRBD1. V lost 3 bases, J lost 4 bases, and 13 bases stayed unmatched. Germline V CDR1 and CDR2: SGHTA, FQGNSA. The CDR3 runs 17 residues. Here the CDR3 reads CASSFSSAGTGSYEQYF. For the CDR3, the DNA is TGTGCCAGCAGCTTTTCCTCCGCCGGGACAGGGTCATACGAGCAGTACTTC.

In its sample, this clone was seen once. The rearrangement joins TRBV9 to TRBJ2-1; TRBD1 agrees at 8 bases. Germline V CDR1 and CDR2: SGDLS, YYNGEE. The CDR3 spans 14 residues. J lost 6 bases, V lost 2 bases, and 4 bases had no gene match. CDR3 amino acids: CASSVDRVGNEQFF. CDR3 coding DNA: TGTGCCAGCAGCGTGGACAGGGTGGGCAATGAGCAGTTCTTC.

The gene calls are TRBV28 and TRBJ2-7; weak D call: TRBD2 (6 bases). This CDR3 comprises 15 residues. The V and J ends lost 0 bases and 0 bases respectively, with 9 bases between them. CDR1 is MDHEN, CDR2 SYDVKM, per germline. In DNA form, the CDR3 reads TGTGCCAGCAGTTTATGGCGGGACCACTCCTACGAGCAGTACTTC. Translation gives CASSLWRDHSYEQYF.

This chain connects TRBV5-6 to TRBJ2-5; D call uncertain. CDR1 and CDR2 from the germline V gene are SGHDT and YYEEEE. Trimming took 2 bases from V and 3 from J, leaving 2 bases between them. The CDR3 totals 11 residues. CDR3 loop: CASSFKETQYF. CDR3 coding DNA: TGTGCCAGCAGCTTTAAAGAGACCCAGTACTTC.